This passage covers 26 T cell receptor beta chains from one sample sequenced in a study of regulatory T cells in long-lasting Graves disease listed by TCRdb under 2021. The method was multiplex PCR. The sequencer was an Illumina HiSeq 4000. iRepertoire HTBI primers and Arm-PCR amplification of CDR3 regions were used to construct TCR beta libraries. TCRdb passed the public sequencing reads through fastp at Q25 and MiXCR, retaining productive beta sequences. Every distinct CDR3 protein forms one entry, paired with its most common genes and DNA. The sample profile shows 700,000 or so distinct CDR3 sequences; around 30% of them were found once. Of the sample, about two fifths falls within the top ten clones. The time point label, read with the paper, signifies: persistent/refractory GD, antithyroid drugs over 5 years with positive TRAb. For both TCR sequencing and RNA sequencing, RNA was extracted from PBMCs using TRIzol.

The sample was peripheral blood mononuclear cells (PBMCs), taken when the disease was refractory, from a patient treated with antithyroid drugs. Receptors were obtained from a female donor with Graves disease.

This clonotype was found a few times. CDR3 region: CSVDRQGAFYGYTF. The CDR3 DNA follows: TGCAGCGTTGACCGACAGGGGGCGTTCTATGGCTACACCTTC. V is TRBV29-1 and J is TRBJ1-2, with TRBD1 matching 10 bases. The CDR3 length is 14 residues. Trimming took 3 bases from V and 4 from J; bases not matched to a gene: 5. Germline CDR1 is SQVTM and CDR2 is ANQGSEA.

This clonotype was recorded many times. This sequence joins TRBV20-1 and TRBJ2-7; 10 bases align to TRBD2. CDR1 DFQATT and CDR2 SNEGSKA come from the germline V gene (reference sequence). This CDR3 is built from 13 residues. V lost 7 bases, J lost 2 bases, and 5 bases stayed unmatched. CDR3 sequence (DNA): TGCAGTGGACGGACTAGCGGCACCTACGAGCAGTACTTC. This sequence encodes CSGRTSGTYEQYF.

This rearrangement joins TRBV10-3 to TRBJ2-2; D may be TRBD1 (8 bases). Germline V gene lookup returns CDR1 ENHRY and CDR2 SYGVKD. V shed 10 bases and J shed 6 bases, with 15 bases lying between them. The CDR3 spans 13 residues. The DNA for the CDR3 is TGTGCCACCCGGACAGGGAGGGCCGGGGAGCTGTTTTTT. Its translation is CATRTGRAGELFF.

This clonotype came up a few times. V usage is TRBV19 and J usage is TRBJ1-2; D is undetermined. The V and J ends lost 3 bases and 2 bases respectively, with 7 bases between them. Germline lookup yields CDR1 LNHDA and CDR2 SQIVND (reference sequence). The CDR3 is 13 amino acids. CDR3 sequence (DNA): TGTGCCAGTAGTATGGACGTGAACTATGGCTACACCTTC. Its translation: CASSMDVNYGYTF.

This sequence joins TRBV27 and TRBJ2-5; a possible D gene is TRBD2 (5 bases). With the DNA end fitting TRBJ2-1 better, the J assignment may be wrong. The CDR3 sequence is 17 residues long. Germline CDR1 reads MNHEY; CDR2 reads SMNVEV (reference sequence). Here the CDR3 DNA reads TGTGCCAGCAGTCAAAAAAAAGCGGCGATGAGCTACAATGAGCAGTTCTTC. Translating it yields CASSQKKAAMSYNEQFF.

This clonotype has only a few counts. The chain has TRBV19 and TRBJ1-2; a weak D match, TRBD1 (5 bases). Trimming shortened V by 3 bases and J by 0 bases, and 8 bases separated the two germline ends. The CDR3 runs to 14 residues. Germline CDR1 and CDR2: LNHDA and SQIVND (reference sequence). The CDR3 region has the DNA TGTGCCAGTAGTATTACAGGAGCTAACTATGGCTACACCTTC. Its protein is CASSITGANYGYTF.

This clonotype has just a few counts. The rearrangement links TRBV5-1 to TRBJ1-2; possibly TRBD1 for D (5 bases). Germline CDR1 reads SGHRS; CDR2 reads YFSETQ. The CDR3 length is 18 residues. Trimming shortened V by 0 bases and J by 0 bases, and 18 bases separated the two germline ends. The CDR3 is CASSLATGRPDANYGYTF. The DNA for the CDR3 is TGCGCCAGCAGCTTGGCTACGGGACGGCCTGATGCTAACTATGGCTACACCTTC. Using reference TRBV5-1 and TRBJ1-2 for the parts outside the CDR3, the full variable domain is KAGVTQTPRYLIKTRGQQVTLSCSPISGHRSVSWYQQTPGQGLQFLFEYFSETQRNKGNFPGRFSGRQFSNSRSEMNVSTLELGDSALYLCASSLATGRPDANYGYTFGSGTRLTVV.

This clonotype was observed at least ten times. This chain uses TRBV2 with TRBJ2-2; D is uncertain. Trimming removed 3 bases from V and 0 bases from J, with 8 bases in between. This CDR3 region has 15 residues. Germline V lookup: CDR1 SNHLY, CDR2 FYNNEI. CDR3 in amino acids: CASSELRTNTGELFF. The CDR3 DNA reads TGTGCCAGCAGTGAGTTGCGGACGAACACCGGGGAGCTGTTTTTT. Filled out from reference TRBV2 and TRBJ2-2, the complete variable domain reads EPEVTQTPSHQVTQMGQEVILRCVPISNHLYFYWYRQILGQKVEFLVSFYNNEISEKSEIFDDQFSVERPDGSNFTLKIRSTKLEDSAMYFCASSELRTNTGELFFGEGSRLTVL.

This chain connects TRBV7-4 to TRBJ2-7; TRBD2 matches 16 bases. Germline lookup yields CDR1 SGHVT and CDR2 SQSDAQ. V was clipped by 5 bases and J by 5 bases; unmatched bases: 15. This CDR3 is 19 amino acids long. The CDR3 loop is CASSRAGTSGRAFVHEQYF. The DNA of the CDR3 is TGTGCCAGCAGCCGAGCCGGGACTAGCGGGAGGGCCTTTGTCCACGAGCAGTACTTC. The full variable domain, completed using reference TRBV7-4 and TRBJ2-7, is GAGVSQSPRYKVAKRGRDVALRCDSISGHVTLYWYRQTLGQGSEVLTYSQSDAQRDKSGRPSGRFSAERPERSVSTLKIQRTEQGDSAVYLCASSRAGTSGRAFVHEQYFGPGTRLTVT.

V is TRBV30 and J is TRBJ1-2; no reliable D call. Per germline, CDR1 GTSNPN and CDR2 SVGIG (reference sequence). The CDR3 loop spans 14 amino acids. The V end lost 3 bases, the J end lost 5 bases, and 16 bases lay between the germline ends. The CDR3 is CAWRAFGSAYGYTF. For the CDR3, the DNA is TGTGCCTGGAGGGCCTTCGGGAGTGCTTATGGCTACACCTTC.

This clonotype was picked up many times. This sequence joins TRBV28 and TRBJ2-5; a possible D gene is TRBD1 (5 bases). The germline gives CDR1 MDHEN, CDR2 SYDVKM. V lost 6 bases and J 3 bases, leaving 8 bases between the germline ends. The CDR3 has 12 amino acids. CDR3 amino acids: CASSSREETQYF. The CDR3 bases are TGTGCCAGCAGCTCCAGGGAAGAGACCCAGTACTTC.

The rearrangement links TRBV3-1 to TRBJ1-2, with D hard to call. Germline-derived CDR1 and CDR2 are LGHDT and YNNKEL (reference sequence). The CDR3 is 15 residues long. The germline V and J ends were trimmed by 0 bases and 3 bases, with 11 bases remaining between them. The CDR3 bases are TGTGCCAGCAGCCAAGATCCGCCAGTCGACTATGGCTACACCTTC. Amino acid sequence: CASSQDPPVDYGYTF.

This clonotype has a handful of counts. The chain recombines TRBV7-9 with TRBJ2-7; TRBD2 might be the D (6 bases). V was trimmed by 5 bases and J by 3 bases, leaving 17 bases between them. The CDR3 extends over 15 amino acids. Germline assignment: CDR1 SEHNR and CDR2 FQNEAQ (reference sequence). The CDR3 sequence: CASSPESGVVYEQYF. DNA of the CDR3: TGTGCCAGCAGCCCAGAATCGGGGGTAGTCTACGAGCAGTACTTC.

The chain couples TRBV20-1 to TRBJ2-5; D not resolved. CDR3 length: 11 amino acids. Germline V gene sequence: CDR1 DFQATT, CDR2 SNEGSKA (reference sequence). V was trimmed by 7 bases and J by 5 bases, leaving 11 bases between them. Here the CDR3 DNA reads TGCAGTGTCGCCTCCCAGGAGACCCAGTACTTC. Protein sequence: CSVASQETQYF.

The J gene is TRBJ2-7, the V gene TRBV7-3, with D possibly TRBD1 on 6 matching bases. The CDR3 contains 13 residues. Per the germline V gene, CDR1 is SGHTA and CDR2 is FQGTGA. Deletions cut 6 bases from V and 1 base from J, with 10 bases between. CDR3 coding DNA: TGTGCCAGCAGGGACAGTTCGTCCTACGAGCAGTACTTC. Protein sequence: CASRDSSSYEQYF.

CDR3 sequence reads: CATCRGESNQPQHF. DNA of the CDR3: TGTGCCACCTGTAGAGGGGAAAGCAATCAGCCCCAGCATTTT. V gene TRBV6-1 combines with J gene TRBJ1-5, with a tentative D call TRBD1 (5 bases). Germline assignment: CDR1 MNHNS and CDR2 SASEGT. The V gene lost 10 bases and the J gene lost 1 base, with 14 bases spanning the gap. There are 14 residues in the CDR3.

In this sample, this clonotype turned up a few times. The gene calls are TRBV6-1 and TRBJ1-2, with 11 bases that match TRBD1. This CDR3 is built from 17 residues. Germline V gives CDR1 MNHNS, CDR2 SASEGT. After removal of 5 bases from V and 6 bases from J, the junction contained 14 bases not matched to a gene. CDR3 loop: CASSPTYRGQGAHGYTF. The CDR3 DNA reads as TGTGCCAGCAGTCCAACTTACCGCGGACAGGGGGCGCATGGCTACACCTTC.

The chain couples TRBV6-5 to TRBJ1-1, with D unresolved. V lost 4 bases, J lost 2 bases, and 11 bases lay in between. This CDR3 is 14 amino acids long. Germline V gene sequence: CDR1 MNHEY, CDR2 SVGAGI. In nucleotides, the CDR3 is TGTGCCAGCAGTTTAACTTTACGAAACACTGAAGCTTTCTTT. Translation: CASSLTLRNTEAFF.

The chain links TRBV7-9 to TRBJ1-1, with a weak D call TRBD1 (6 bases). The CDR3 spans 17 residues. CDR1 is SEHNR, CDR2 FQNEAQ, per germline (reference sequence). V was pared by 1 base and J by 4 bases, with 19 bases between. As DNA, the CDR3 is TGTGCCAGCAGCTTAGTCTCCGGCGGAACAGGGACCACTGAAGCTTTCTTT. Protein sequence: CASSLVSGGTGTTEAFF.

This clonotype has a handful of counts. This rearrangement joins TRBV27 to TRBJ1-4; the match to TRBD1 covers 8 bases. The length of the CDR3 is 19 residues. Germline CDR1 is MNHEY and CDR2 is SMNVEV (reference sequence). With 3 bases clipped from V and 3 bases from J, the junction kept 15 bases outside the gene matches. The CDR3 DNA is TGTGCCAGCAGTTTTAGGGCAGGGGGCGCGTCGTTGTCTAATGAAAAACTGTTTTTT. It is translated as CASSFRAGGASLSNEKLFF.

The chain recombines TRBV7-9 with TRBJ2-7, with 7 bases lining up with TRBD2. Germline assignment: CDR1 SEHNR and CDR2 FQNEAQ (reference sequence). The CDR3 contains 16 residues. The ends lost 6 bases at V and 5 bases at J; junction bases unmatched: 16. CDR3 in amino acids: CASSYNPLANSHEQYF. The CDR3 DNA follows: TGTGCCAGCAGTTATAATCCACTAGCGAATAGCCACGAGCAGTACTTC.

V and J are TRBV11-2 and TRBJ2-7; D unclear. The germline V gene has CDR1 SGHAT and CDR2 FQNNGV. V was shortened by 3 bases and J by 2 bases, with 8 bases between the two germline ends. This CDR3 region has 13 residues. The DNA for the CDR3 is TGTGCCAGCAGCTTTGCTCAAACCTACGAGCAGTACTTC. It specifies CASSFAQTYEQYF.

Regarding this clonotype: It may be a read error: a sequence one base away is much more abundant. The rearrangement uses TRBV3-1 and TRBJ1-4; a possible D gene is TRBD1 (6 bases). The CDR3 runs to 15 residues. The V gene's germline CDR1 is LGHDT and CDR2 YNNKEL (reference sequence). CDR3 nucleotides: TGTGCCAGCAGTCCAGGCCAGACAGGTCAAGAAAAACTGCTTTTT. Translated: CASSPGQTGQEKLLF.

This chain uses TRBV5-1 with TRBJ2-2; a weak D match, TRBD1 (6 bases). The CDR3 covers 16 residues. Per the germline V gene, CDR1 is SGHRS and CDR2 is YFSETQ. The germline V and J ends were trimmed by 6 bases and 3 bases, with 18 bases remaining between them. The chain's CDR3 is CASKPPGQLDTGELFF. CDR3 coding DNA: TGCGCCAGCAAACCACCTGGACAGCTGGACACCGGGGAGCTGTTTTTT.

The chain combines TRBV29-1 with TRBJ1-1, with D perhaps matching TRBD1 (5 bases). This CDR3 is built from 14 residues. Germline CDR1 SQVTM, CDR2 ANQGSEA. Trimming pared 6 bases from V and 1 base from J, leaving 15 bases between. As DNA, the CDR3 is TGCAGCGTCCGAGGGGCCCCAGCGAACACTGAAGCTTTCTTT. It yields the protein CSVRGAPANTEAFF.

This chain joins TRBV6-2 or TRBV6-3 and TRBJ2-7; D not resolved. The CDR3 covers 13 residues. The V and J ends lost 4 bases and 2 bases respectively, with 9 bases between them. The V gene's germline CDR1 is MNHEY and CDR2 SVGEGT. The CDR3, as DNA: TGTGCCAGCAGTTCCCGGGTCACCTACGAGCAGTACTTC. It translates to CASSSRVTYEQYF.